This T cell receptor (beta chain) was observed in a study of CD8+CD57+ T cells in acquired aplastic anemia. Study-level findings and limits: Patients versus controls showed no significant CD8+ Simpson's diversity difference. The study identified roughly 29 CD8+ CDR3 sequences shared by patients and controls.

Germline lookup yields CDR1 SGHRS and CDR2 YFSETQ. With 4 bases clipped from V and 3 bases from J, the junction kept 6 bases outside the gene matches. This CDR3 is 15 amino acids long. TCR beta VDJ combinations and CDR3 sequences were profiled from genomic DNA. TCRdb called the reads again in MiXCR, with one record for every CDR3 protein. The sample lists 150,000 to 200,000 distinct CDR3 sequences, around half occurring once. This clonotype was counted at least ten times. Its antigen is currently unknown. The sequenced patients had an expansion of CD8+CD57+ cells seen by flow cytometry. V usage is TRBV5-1 and J usage is TRBJ1-4; 7 nucleotides match TRBD1. The TCR originated in a human donor with aplastic anemia. The source material was sorted CD4+, CD8+, or CD8+CD57+ T cells (not recorded which) from PBMCs. The CDR3 region has the DNA TGCGCCAGCAGCGGACAGACAGGGTCTAATGAAAAACTGTTTTTT. Translated, it gives CASSGQTGSNEKLFF.